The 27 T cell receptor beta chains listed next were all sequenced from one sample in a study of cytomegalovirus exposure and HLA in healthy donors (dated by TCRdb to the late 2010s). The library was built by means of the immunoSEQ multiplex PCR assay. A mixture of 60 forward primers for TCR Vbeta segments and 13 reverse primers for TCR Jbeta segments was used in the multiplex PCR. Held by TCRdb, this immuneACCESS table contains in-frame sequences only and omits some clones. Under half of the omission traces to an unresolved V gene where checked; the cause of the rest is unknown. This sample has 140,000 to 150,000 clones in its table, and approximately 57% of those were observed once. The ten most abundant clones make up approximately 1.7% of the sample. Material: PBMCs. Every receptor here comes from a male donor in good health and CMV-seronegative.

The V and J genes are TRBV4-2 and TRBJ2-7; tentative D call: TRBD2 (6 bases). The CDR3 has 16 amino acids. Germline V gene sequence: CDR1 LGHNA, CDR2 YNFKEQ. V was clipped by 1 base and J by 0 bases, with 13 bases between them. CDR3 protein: CASSQGSGGSSYEQYF. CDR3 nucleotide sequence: TGTGCCAGCAGCCAAGGTTCCGGGGGAAGCTCCTACGAGCAGTACTTC.

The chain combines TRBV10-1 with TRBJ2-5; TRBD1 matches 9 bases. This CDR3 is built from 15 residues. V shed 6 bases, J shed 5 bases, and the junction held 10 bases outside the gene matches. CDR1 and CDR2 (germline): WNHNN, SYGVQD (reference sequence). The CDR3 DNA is TGCGCCAGCAGAACGATGGACAGGGGAGGGGAGACCCAGTACTTC. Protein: CASRTMDRGGETQYF.

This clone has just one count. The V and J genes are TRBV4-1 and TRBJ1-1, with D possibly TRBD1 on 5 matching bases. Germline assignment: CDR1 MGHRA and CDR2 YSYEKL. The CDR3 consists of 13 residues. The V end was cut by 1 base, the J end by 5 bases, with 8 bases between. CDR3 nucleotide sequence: TGCGCCAGCAGCCAAGTGGGGGGTACTGAAGCTTTCTTT. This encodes CASSQVGGTEAFF.

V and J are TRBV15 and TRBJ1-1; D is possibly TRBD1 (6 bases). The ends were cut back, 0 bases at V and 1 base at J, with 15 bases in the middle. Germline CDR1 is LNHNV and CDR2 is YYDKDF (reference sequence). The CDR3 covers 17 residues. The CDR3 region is CATSREGGTTGNTEAFF. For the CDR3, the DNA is TGTGCCACCAGCAGAGAGGGGGGGACAACAGGGAACACTGAAGCTTTCTTT.

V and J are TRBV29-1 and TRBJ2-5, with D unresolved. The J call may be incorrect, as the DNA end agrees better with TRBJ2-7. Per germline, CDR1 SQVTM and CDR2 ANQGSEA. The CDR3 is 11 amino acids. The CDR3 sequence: CSVADTYEQYF. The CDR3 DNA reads TGCAGCGTTGCCGATACCTACGAGCAGTACTTC.

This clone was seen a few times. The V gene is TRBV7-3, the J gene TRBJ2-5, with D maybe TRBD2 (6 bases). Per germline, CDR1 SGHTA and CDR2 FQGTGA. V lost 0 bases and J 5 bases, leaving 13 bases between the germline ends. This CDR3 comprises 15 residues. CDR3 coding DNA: TGTGCCAGCAGCTTAACGAACGGGGGTTGGGAGACCCAGTACTTC. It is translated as CASSLTNGGWETQYF.

This CDR3 reads CASSPPGSSYNEQFF. As DNA, the CDR3 is TGTGCCAGCTCACCACCGGGGAGCTCCTACAATGAGCAGTTCTTC. The V and J genes are TRBV18 and TRBJ2-1; perhaps TRBD2 as D (5 bases). Germline V gene sequence: CDR1 KGHSH, CDR2 LQKENI. The ends were cut back, 0 bases at V and 0 bases at J, with 6 bases in the middle. The CDR3 runs to 15 residues.

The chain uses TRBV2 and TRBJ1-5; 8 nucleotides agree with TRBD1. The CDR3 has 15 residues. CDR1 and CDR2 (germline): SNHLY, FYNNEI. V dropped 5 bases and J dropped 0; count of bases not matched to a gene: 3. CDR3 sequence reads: CASSRDRNSNQPQHF. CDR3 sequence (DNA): TGTGCCAGCAGTCGGGACAGGAATAGCAATCAGCCCCAGCATTTT.

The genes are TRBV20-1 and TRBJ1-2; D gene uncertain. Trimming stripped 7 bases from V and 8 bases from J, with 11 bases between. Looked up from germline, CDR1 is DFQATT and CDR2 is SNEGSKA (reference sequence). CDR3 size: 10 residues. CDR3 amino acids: CSGGLEGYTF. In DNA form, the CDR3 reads TGCAGTGGCGGGTTGGAGGGCTACACCTTC.

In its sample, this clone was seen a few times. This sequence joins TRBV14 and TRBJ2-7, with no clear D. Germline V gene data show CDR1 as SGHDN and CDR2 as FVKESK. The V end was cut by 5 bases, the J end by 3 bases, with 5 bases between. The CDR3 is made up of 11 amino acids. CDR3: CASSNNYEQYF. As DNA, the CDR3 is TGTGCCAGCAGCAATAACTACGAGCAGTACTTC.

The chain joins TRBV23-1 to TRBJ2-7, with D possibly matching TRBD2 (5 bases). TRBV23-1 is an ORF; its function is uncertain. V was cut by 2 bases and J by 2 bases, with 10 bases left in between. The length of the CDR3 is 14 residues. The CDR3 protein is CASSQTRATYEQYF. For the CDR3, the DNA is TGCGCCAGCAGTCAAACGAGGGCCACCTACGAGCAGTACTTC.

CDR3 sequence: CASSTRTSSYNEQFF. The CDR3 DNA reads TGTGCCAGCAGTACCCGGACTAGCTCCTACAATGAGCAGTTCTTC. The chain carries TRBV6-5 and TRBJ2-1, with 7 positions matching TRBD2. V was pared by 5 bases and J by 0 bases, with 4 bases of the junction left unmatched. The CDR3 extends over 15 amino acids. CDR1 and CDR2 (germline): MNHEY, SVGAGI.

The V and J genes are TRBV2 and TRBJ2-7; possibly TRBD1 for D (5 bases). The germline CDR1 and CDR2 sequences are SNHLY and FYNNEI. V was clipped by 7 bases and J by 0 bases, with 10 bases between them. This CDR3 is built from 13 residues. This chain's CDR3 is CASNPTDSYEQYF. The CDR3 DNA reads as TGTGCCAGCAATCCGACAGACTCCTACGAGCAGTACTTC. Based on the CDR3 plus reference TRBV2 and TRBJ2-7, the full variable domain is EPEVTQTPSHQVTQMGQEVILRCVPISNHLYFYWYRQILGQKVEFLVSFYNNEISEKSEIFDDQFSVERPDGSNFTLKIRSTKLEDSAMYFCASNPTDSYEQYFGPGTRLTVT.

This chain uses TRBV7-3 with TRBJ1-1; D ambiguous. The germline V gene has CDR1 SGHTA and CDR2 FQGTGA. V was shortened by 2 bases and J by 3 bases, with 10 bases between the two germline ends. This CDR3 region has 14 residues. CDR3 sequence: CASSLYGSDTEAFF. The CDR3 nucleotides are TGTGCCAGCAGCTTATACGGGTCCGACACTGAAGCTTTCTTT.

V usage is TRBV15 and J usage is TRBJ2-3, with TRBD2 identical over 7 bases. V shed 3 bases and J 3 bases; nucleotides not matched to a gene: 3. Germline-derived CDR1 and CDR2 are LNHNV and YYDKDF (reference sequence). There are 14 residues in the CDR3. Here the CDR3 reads CATSRGGETDTQYF. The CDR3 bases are TGTGCCACCAGCAGGGGGGGGGAAACAGATACGCAGTATTTT.

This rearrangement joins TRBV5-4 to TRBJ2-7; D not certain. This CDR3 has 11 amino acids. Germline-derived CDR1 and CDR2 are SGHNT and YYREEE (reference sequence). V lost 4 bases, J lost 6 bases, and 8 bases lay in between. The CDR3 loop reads CASSLSGEQYF. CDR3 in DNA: TGTGCCAGCAGCCTTAGTGGCGAGCAGTACTTC.

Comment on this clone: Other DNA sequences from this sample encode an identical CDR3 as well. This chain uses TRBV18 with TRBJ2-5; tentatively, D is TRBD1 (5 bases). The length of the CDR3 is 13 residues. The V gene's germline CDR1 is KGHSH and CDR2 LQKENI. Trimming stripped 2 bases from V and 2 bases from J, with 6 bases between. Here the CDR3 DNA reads TGTGCCAGCTCACCAAGGGGACAAGAGACCCAGTACTTC. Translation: CASSPRGQETQYF.

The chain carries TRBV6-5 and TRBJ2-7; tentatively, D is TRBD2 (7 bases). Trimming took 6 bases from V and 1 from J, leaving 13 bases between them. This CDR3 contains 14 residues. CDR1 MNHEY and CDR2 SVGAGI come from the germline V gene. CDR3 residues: CASRRGGGSYEQYF. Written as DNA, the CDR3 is TGTGCCAGCAGGAGAGGGGGGGGGTCCTACGAGCAGTACTTC.

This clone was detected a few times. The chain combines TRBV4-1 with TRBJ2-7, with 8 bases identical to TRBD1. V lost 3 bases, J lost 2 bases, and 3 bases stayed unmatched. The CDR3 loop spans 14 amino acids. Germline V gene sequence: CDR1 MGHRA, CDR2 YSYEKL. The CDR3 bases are TGCGCCAGCAGCCACCTGGGACAGGCCTACGAGCAGTACTTC. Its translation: CASSHLGQAYEQYF.

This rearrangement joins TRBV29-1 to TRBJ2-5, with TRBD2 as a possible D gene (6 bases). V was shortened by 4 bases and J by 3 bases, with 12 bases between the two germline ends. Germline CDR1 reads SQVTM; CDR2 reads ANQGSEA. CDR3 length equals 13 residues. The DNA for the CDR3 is TGCAGCGTTGGGGGGGTCCGGGAAGAGACCCAGTACTTC. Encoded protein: CSVGGVREETQYF.

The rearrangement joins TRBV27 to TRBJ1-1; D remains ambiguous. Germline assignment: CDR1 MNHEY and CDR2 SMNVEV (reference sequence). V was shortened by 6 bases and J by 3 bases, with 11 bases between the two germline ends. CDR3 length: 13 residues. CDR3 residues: CASSPTGYTEAFF. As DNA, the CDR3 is TGTGCCAGCAGCCCGACCGGGTACACTGAAGCTTTCTTT.

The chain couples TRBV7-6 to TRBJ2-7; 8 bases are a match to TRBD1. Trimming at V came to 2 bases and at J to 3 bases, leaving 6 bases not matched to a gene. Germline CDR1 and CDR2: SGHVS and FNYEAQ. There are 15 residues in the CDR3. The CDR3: CASSLSTGGLYEQYF. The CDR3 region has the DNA TGTGCCAGCAGCTTATCAACAGGGGGGCTCTACGAGCAGTACTTC.

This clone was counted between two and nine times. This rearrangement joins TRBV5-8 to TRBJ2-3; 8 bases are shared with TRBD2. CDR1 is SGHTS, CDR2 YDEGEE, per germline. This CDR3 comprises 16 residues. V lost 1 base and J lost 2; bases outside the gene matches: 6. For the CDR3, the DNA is TGTGCCAGCAGCTTGTTGTTAGCGGGGACCACAGATACGCAGTATTTT. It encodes CASSLLLAGTTDTQYF.

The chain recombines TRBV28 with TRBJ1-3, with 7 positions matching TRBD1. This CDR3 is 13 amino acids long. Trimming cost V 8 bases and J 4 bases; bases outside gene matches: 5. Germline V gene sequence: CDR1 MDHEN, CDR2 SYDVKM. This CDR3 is CASGDRAGNTIYF. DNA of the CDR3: TGTGCCAGCGGAGACAGGGCCGGAAACACCATATATTTT.

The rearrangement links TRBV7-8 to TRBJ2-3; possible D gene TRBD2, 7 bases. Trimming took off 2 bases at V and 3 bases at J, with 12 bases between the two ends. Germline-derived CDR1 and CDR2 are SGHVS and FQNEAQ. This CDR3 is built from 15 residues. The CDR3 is CASSLLGGHTDTQYF. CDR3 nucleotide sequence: TGTGCCAGCAGCTTACTCGGGGGGCATACAGATACGCAGTATTTT.

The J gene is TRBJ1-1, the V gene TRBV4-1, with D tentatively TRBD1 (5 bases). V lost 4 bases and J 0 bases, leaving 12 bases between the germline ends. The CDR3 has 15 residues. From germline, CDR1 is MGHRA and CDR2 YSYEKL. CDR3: CASSLDTKMNTEAFF. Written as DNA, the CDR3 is TGCGCCAGCAGCCTGGACACGAAAATGAACACTGAAGCTTTCTTT.

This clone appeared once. The chain's CDR3 is CASSLNSRQLNTEAFF. In nucleotides, the CDR3 is TGTGCCAGCAGCCTAAACAGCCGACAGCTGAACACTGAAGCTTTCTTT. V usage is TRBV28 and J usage is TRBJ1-1, with TRBD1 as a possible D gene (5 bases). This CDR3 has 16 amino acids. The V end lost 6 bases, the J end lost 0 bases, and 17 bases lay between the germline ends. Germline CDR1 MDHEN, CDR2 SYDVKM.